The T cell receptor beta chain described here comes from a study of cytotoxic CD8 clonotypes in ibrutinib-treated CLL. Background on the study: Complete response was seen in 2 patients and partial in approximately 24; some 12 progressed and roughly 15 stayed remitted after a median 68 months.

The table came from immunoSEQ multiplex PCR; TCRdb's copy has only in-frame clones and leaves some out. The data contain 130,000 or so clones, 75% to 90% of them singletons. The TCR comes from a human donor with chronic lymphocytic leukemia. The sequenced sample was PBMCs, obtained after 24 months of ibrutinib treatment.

The CDR3 nucleotides are TGCGCCAGCAGCCAAAATAACTATGGCTACACCTTC. This translates into CASSQNNYGYTF. The V and J genes are TRBV4-3 and TRBJ1-2; D is ambiguous. CDR1 and CDR2 (germline): LGHNA, YSLEER. Trimming stripped 2 bases from V and 1 base from J, with 2 bases between. This CDR3 has 12 residues.